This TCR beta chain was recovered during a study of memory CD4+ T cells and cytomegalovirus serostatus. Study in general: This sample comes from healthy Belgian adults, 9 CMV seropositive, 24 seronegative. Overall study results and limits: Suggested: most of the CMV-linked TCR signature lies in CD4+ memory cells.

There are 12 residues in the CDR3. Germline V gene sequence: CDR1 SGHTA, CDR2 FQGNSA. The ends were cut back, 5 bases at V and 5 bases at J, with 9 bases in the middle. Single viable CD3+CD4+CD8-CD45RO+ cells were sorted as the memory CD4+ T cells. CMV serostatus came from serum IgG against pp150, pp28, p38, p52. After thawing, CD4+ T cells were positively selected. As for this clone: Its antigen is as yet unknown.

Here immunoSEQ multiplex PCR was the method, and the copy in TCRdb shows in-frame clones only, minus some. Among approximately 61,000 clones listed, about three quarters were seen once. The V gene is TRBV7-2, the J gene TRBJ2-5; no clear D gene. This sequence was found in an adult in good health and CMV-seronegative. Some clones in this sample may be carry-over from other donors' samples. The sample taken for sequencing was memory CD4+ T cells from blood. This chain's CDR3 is CASSAYGETQYF. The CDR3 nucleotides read TGTGCCAGCAGCGCATACGGCGAGACCCAGTACTTC.